The rows below give T cell receptor beta chains drawn from one sample of a study of metastatic and nonmetastatic thyroid tumors. Using MiXCR, TCRdb reanalyzed the PCR reads. Of 91,000 or so clones in the sample, roughly an eighth were seen once. Material: blood. The source is a female donor with papillary thyroid cancer or a benign thyroid nodule (not recorded which). Some clones in this sample may be carry-over from other donors' samples. Each CDR3 is given with its conserved first and last residue. Each record gives: J gene, CDR3 length, D gene, V gene, clone size, CDR3 DNA, CDR3 protein. The D gene is left open where the match is weak. Expanded clones are given a class, and other clones once, few, many or no size at all.

J: TRBJ2-2
length: 11
D: .
V: TRBV28
size: many
DNA: TGTGCCACCCAACTAGCCGGGGAGCTGTTTTTT
CDR3: CATQLAGELFF

J: TRBJ2-2
length: 14
D: .
V: TRBV28
size: many
DNA: TGTGCCAGCAGTTTATCGGGAGCCACCGGGGAGCTGTTTTTT
CDR3: CASSLSGATGELFF

J: TRBJ1-2
length: 13
D: .
V: TRBV5-6
size: many
DNA: TGTGCCAGCAGCTTGGGACGGATCTATGGCTACACCTTC
CDR3: CASSLGRIYGYTF

J: TRBJ1-2
length: 17
D: .
V: TRBV2
size: many
DNA: TGTGCCAGCAGTGACTGGAGGGACTTTAGACCGGGCTATGGCTACACCTTC
CDR3: CASSDWRDFRPGYGYTF

J: TRBJ2-7
length: 15
D: TRBD1
V: TRBV29-1
size: many
DNA: TGCAGCGTTGAAGGACCGGGACAGGGATTACGCGAGCAGTACTTC
CDR3: CSVEGPGQGLREQYF

J: TRBJ2-7
length: 16
D: TRBD1
V: TRBV20-1
size: many
DNA: TGCAGTGCTAGAGACGCAGGGACAGGAGGGGACTACGAGCAGTACTTC
CDR3: CSARDAGTGGDYEQYF

J: TRBJ2-3
length: 15
D: .
V: TRBV12-3/TRBV12-4
size: many
DNA: TGTGCCAGCAGGATATCGACAGGTAGCACAGATACGCAGTATTTT
CDR3: CASRISTGSTDTQYF

J: TRBJ2-7
length: 15
D: .
V: TRBV7-9
size: .
DNA: TGTGCCAGCAGCTCGACAGTTGTGATCTCCTACGAGCAGTACTTC
CDR3: CASSSTVVISYEQYF

J: TRBJ2-6
length: 16
D: .
V: TRBV11-2
size: many
DNA: TGTGCCAGCAGCTTACAGGGGTTCTCTGGGGCCAACGTCCTGACTTTC
CDR3: CASSLQGFSGANVLTF

J: TRBJ1-2
length: 13
D: .
V: TRBV5-1
size: many
DNA: TGCGCCAGCAGTCGAACGGGCCTCTATGGCTACACCTTC
CDR3: CASSRTGLYGYTF

J: TRBJ2-7
length: 16
D: .
V: TRBV18
size: many
DNA: TGTGCCAGCTCACCGACGTATTTGGCAAACTCCTACGAGCAGTACTTC
CDR3: CASSPTYLANSYEQYF

J: TRBJ2-5
length: 17
D: TRBD1
V: TRBV5-1
size: many
DNA: TGCGCCAGCAGCCCGGTCCCGACAGGGTGGTACCAAGAGACCCAGTACTTC
CDR3: CASSPVPTGWYQETQYF

J: TRBJ2-2
length: 15
D: .
V: TRBV15
size: many
DNA: TGTGCCACCAAAAGGGGCAGGGACCACACCGGGGAGCTGTTTTTT
CDR3: CATKRGRDHTGELFF

J: TRBJ1-1
length: 17
D: TRBD1
V: TRBV4-3
size: many
DNA: TGCGCCAGCAGCCCCCTTGGGGCAGGGGGCTGGGACACTGAAGCTTTCTTT
CDR3: CASSPLGAGGWDTEAFF